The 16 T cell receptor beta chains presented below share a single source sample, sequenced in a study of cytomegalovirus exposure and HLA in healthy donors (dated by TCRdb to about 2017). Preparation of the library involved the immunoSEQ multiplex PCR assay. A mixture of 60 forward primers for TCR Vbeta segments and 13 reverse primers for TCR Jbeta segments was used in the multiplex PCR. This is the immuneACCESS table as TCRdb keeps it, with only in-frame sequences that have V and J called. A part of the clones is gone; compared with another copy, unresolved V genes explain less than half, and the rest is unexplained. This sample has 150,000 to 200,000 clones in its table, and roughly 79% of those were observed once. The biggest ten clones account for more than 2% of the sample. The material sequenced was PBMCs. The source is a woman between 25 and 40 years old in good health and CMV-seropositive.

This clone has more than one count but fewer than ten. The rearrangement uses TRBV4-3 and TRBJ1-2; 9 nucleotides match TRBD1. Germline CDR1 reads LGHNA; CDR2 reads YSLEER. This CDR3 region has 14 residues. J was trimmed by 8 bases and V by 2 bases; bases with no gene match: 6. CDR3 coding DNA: TGCGCCAGCAGCCAACTACAGGGGGCGAGGGGCTACACCTTC. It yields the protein CASSQLQGARGYTF.

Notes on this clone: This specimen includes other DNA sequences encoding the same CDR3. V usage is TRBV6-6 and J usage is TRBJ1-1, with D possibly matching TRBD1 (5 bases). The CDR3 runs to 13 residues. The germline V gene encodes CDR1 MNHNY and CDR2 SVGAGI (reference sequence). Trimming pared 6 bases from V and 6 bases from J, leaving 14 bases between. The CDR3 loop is CASSRVKGAEAFF. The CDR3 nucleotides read TGTGCCAGCAGCCGTGTCAAAGGGGCTGAAGCTTTCTTT.

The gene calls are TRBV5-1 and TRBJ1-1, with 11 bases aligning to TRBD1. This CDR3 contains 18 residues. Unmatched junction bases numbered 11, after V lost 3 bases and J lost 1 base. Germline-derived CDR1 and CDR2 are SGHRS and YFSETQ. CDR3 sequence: CASSYYSGTGGANTEAFF. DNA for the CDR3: TGCGCCAGCAGCTACTACTCCGGGACAGGGGGGGCGAACACTGAAGCTTTCTTT.

Written as DNA, the CDR3 is TGTGCCAGCTCACGACAGGGTAGCAATCAGCCCCAGCATTTT. This encodes CASSRQGSNQPQHF. The rearrangement joins TRBV18 to TRBJ1-5; 7 bases are shared with TRBD1. J was trimmed by 0 bases and V by 4 bases; bases with no gene match: 0. The CDR3 has 14 amino acids. Germline CDR1 and CDR2: KGHSH and LQKENI.

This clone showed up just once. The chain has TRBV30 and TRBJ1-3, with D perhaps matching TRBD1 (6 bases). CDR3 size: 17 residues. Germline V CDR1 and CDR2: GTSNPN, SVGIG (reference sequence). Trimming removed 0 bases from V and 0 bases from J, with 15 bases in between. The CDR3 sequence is CAWSVRRGAFSGNTIYF. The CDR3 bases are TGTGCCTGGAGTGTGCGGCGGGGGGCTTTCTCTGGAAACACCATATATTTT.

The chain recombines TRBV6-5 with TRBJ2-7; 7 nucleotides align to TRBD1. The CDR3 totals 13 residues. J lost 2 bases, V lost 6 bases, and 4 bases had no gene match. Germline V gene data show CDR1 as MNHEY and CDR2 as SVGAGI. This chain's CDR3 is CASRDRSPYEQYF. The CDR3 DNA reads TGTGCCAGCAGGGACAGGAGCCCCTACGAGCAGTACTTC.

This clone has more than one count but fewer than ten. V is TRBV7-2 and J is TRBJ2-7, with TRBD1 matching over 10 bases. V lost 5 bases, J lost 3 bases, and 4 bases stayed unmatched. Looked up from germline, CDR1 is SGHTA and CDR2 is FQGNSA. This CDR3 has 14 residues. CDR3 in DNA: TGTGCCAGCAGCACGGGACAGGGGCTCTACGAGCAGTACTTC. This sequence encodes CASSTGQGLYEQYF. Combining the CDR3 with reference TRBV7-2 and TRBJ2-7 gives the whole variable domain GAGVSQSPSNKVTEKGKDVELRCDPISGHTALYWYRQSLGQGLEFLIYFQGNSAPDKSGLPSDRFSAERTGGSVSTLTIQRTQQEDSAVYLCASSTGQGLYEQYFGPGTRLTVT.

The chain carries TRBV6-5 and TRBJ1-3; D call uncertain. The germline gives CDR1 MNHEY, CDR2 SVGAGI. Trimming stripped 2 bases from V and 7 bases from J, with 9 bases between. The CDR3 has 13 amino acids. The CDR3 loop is CASSYPPFNTIYF. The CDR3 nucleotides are TGTGCCAGCAGTTACCCCCCGTTCAACACCATATATTTT.

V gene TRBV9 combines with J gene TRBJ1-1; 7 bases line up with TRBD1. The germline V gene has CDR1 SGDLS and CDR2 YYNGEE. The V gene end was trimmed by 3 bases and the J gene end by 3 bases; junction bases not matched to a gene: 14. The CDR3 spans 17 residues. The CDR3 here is CASSAQGVGSTHTEAFF. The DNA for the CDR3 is TGTGCCAGCAGCGCTCAGGGGGTAGGGTCTACTCACACTGAAGCTTTCTTT.

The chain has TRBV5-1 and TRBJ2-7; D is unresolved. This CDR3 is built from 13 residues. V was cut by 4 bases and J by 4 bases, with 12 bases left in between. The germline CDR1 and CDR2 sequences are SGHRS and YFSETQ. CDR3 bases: TGCGCCAGCAGCCCCCTCGAGGATTACGAGCAGTACTTC. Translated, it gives CASSPLEDYEQYF.

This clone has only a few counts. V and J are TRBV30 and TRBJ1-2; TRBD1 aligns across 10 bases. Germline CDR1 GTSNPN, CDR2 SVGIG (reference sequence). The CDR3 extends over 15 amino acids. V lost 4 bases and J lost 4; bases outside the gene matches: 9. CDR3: CAWITAGTGVYGYTF. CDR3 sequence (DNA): TGTGCCTGGATTACCGCCGGGACAGGGGTCTATGGCTACACCTTC.

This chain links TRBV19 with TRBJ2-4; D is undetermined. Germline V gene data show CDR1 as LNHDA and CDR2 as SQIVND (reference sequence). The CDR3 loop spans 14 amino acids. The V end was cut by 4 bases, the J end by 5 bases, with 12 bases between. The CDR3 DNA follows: TGTGCCAGTAGTAGCACTCCAATGGAAAACATTCAGTACTTC. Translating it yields CASSSTPMENIQYF.

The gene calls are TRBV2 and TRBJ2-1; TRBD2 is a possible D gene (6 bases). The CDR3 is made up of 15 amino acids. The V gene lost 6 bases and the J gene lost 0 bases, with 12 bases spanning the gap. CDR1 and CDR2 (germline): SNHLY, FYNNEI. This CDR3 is CASRLDGGSYNEQFF. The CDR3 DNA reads TGTGCCAGCAGACTTGACGGGGGCTCCTACAATGAGCAGTTCTTC.

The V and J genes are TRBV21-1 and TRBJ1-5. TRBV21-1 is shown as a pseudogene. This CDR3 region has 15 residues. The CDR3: CASSKSGVGNQPQHF. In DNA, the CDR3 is TGTGCCAGCAGCAAAAGCGGGGTGGGCAATCAGCCCCAGCATTTT.

Written as DNA, the CDR3 is TGTGCCAGCACTGACAGGGTTGACACTGAAGCTTTCTTT. Amino acid sequence: CASTDRVDTEAFF. The V call is TRBV6-6, the J call TRBJ1-1; 7 positions match TRBD1. Germline-derived CDR1 and CDR2 are MNHNY and SVGAGI (reference sequence). V shed 7 bases and J 3 bases; nucleotides not matched to a gene: 5. The CDR3 loop spans 13 amino acids.

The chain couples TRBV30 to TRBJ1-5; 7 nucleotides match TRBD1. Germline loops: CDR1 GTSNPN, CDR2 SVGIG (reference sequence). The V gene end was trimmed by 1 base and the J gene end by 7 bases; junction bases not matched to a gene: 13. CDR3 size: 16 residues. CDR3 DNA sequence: TGTGCCTGGAGTGATCCCAAGACAGGGCGATGGCAGCCCCAGCATTTT. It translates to CAWSDPKTGRWQPQHF. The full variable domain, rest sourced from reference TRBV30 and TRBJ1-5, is SQTIHQWPATLVQPVGSPLSLECTVEGTSNPNLYWYRQAAGRGLQLLFYSVGIGQISSEVPQNLSASRPQDRQFILSSKKLLLSDSGFYLCAWSDPKTGRWQPQHFGDGTRLSIL.